The 13 T cell receptor beta chains reported below all come from one sample, sequenced in a study of shared clonotypes between healthy human individuals. Produced via immunoSEQ multiplex PCR; TCRdb's table is partial and in-frame only. The sample contains some 2,000,000 clones, 95% of which appear only once. What was sequenced was naive CD4+ T cells sorted from blood. Subset: CD45RA+ positively selected. The receptor source for this set is a man younger than 30 in good health.

The V and J genes are TRBV18 and TRBJ1-2; 7 nucleotides match TRBD1. Unmatched junction bases numbered 9, after V lost 2 bases and J lost 9 bases. The CDR3 has 14 amino acids. Germline lookup yields CDR1 KGHSH and CDR2 LQKENI. The CDR3 protein is CASSPFGQDLSYTF. The CDR3 DNA sequence: TGTGCCAGCTCACCATTTGGACAGGACTTAAGCTACACCTTC.

This clone came up once. V usage is TRBV18 and J usage is TRBJ1-2; D not resolved. Trimming removed 3 bases from V and 0 bases from J, with 11 bases in between. Germline V CDR1 and CDR2: KGHSH, LQKENI. The CDR3 runs 15 residues. CDR3 residues: CASSPDTDANYGYTF. CDR3 nucleotide sequence: TGTGCCAGCTCACCCGACACAGACGCTAACTATGGCTACACCTTC.

Concerning this clone: The sample contains more than one DNA sequence encoding this CDR3. The chain has TRBV19 and TRBJ1-6; the D is unclear. CDR1 is LNHDA, CDR2 SQIVND, per germline (reference sequence). The CDR3 covers 13 residues. V was shortened by 8 bases and J by 0 bases, with 5 bases between the two germline ends. CDR3 amino acids: CASLGSYNSPLHF. The CDR3 coding sequence is TGTGCCAGTCTTGGCTCCTATAATTCACCCCTCCACTTT.

The rearrangement links TRBV5-6 to TRBJ2-7; 7 positions agree with TRBD2. V gave up 1 base and J gave up 4 bases; unmatched junction bases: 8. Germline loops: CDR1 SGHDT, CDR2 YYEEEE. The CDR3 is 15 residues long. CDR3 residues: CASSLPGRAGYEQYF. The CDR3 DNA is TGTGCCAGCAGCTTGCCAGGGAGGGCTGGATACGAGCAGTACTTC. The full variable domain, with the rest looked up from reference TRBV5-6 and TRBJ2-7, is DAGVTQSPTHLIKTRGQQVTLRCSPKSGHDTVSWYQQALGQGPQFIFQYYEEEERQRGNFPDRFSGHQFPNYSSELNVNALLLGDSALYLCASSLPGRAGYEQYFGPGTRLTVT.

This clone was counted a few times. The chain recombines TRBV11-2 with TRBJ1-6; D not resolved. CDR3 length: 13 residues. Trimming removed 0 bases at V and 9 bases at J, with 6 bases between. Germline CDR1 reads SGHAT; CDR2 reads FQNNGV. The CDR3 sequence: CASSLEELSPLHF. The CDR3 DNA sequence: TGTGCCAGCAGCTTAGAGGAACTTTCACCCCTCCACTTT.

The rearrangement links TRBV7-2 to TRBJ1-2; TRBD1 matches at 8 bases. J lost 8 bases, V lost 2 bases, and 10 bases had no gene match. Looked up from germline, CDR1 is SGHTA and CDR2 is FQGNSA. The CDR3 covers 15 residues. Written as DNA, the CDR3 is TGTGCCAGCAGCTTAAGTCACGCTTCAGGGGGCGGCTACACCTTC. Translated: CASSLSHASGGGYTF.

The rearrangement uses TRBV19 and TRBJ1-6, with D maybe TRBD1 (6 bases). The CDR3 runs to 13 residues. V dropped 5 bases and J dropped 9 bases, with 11 bases sitting between them. Germline loops: CDR1 LNHDA, CDR2 SQIVND (reference sequence). The CDR3 region has the DNA TGTGCCAGTAGTGGCAGGGGAGCTTCACCCCTCCACTTT. Its protein product is CASSGRGASPLHF.

This chain joins TRBV5-1 and TRBJ2-3, with a weak D call TRBD2 (6 bases). CDR3 length equals 17 residues. Trimming took off 3 bases at V and 0 bases at J, with 17 bases between the two ends. Germline-derived CDR1 and CDR2 are SGHRS and YFSETQ. The CDR3 spells CASSWIQTGASTDTQYF. The CDR3 nucleotides are TGCGCCAGCAGCTGGATTCAAACGGGAGCTAGCACAGATACGCAGTATTTT.

In its sample, this clone was seen once. This chain uses TRBV5-1 with TRBJ2-7; perhaps TRBD2 as D (7 bases). V lost 4 bases and J 2 bases, leaving 16 bases between the germline ends. This CDR3 comprises 15 residues. CDR1 is SGHRS, CDR2 YFSETQ, per germline. CDR3 sequence (DNA): TGCGCCAGCAGCGCCAGTTCGGGGGGCCCCTACGAGCAGTACTTC. The encoded protein is CASSASSGGPYEQYF.

V gene TRBV19 combines with J gene TRBJ2-5; tentatively, D is TRBD1 or TRBD2 (5 bases each). The CDR3 totals 14 residues. Germline lookup yields CDR1 LNHDA and CDR2 SQIVND (reference sequence). Trimming left V 3 bases short and J 3 bases short, with 11 bases between. Here the CDR3 reads CASSIGWGKETQYF. The CDR3 bases are TGTGCCAGTAGTATTGGGTGGGGGAAAGAGACCCAGTACTTC.

CDR3 residues: CASRGQENTEAFF. CDR3 coding DNA: TGCGCCAGCAGGGGGCAGGAGAACACTGAAGCTTTCTTT. This chain links TRBV4-1 with TRBJ1-1; TRBD1 might be the D (5 bases). The germline V gene encodes CDR1 MGHRA and CDR2 YSYEKL. This CDR3 spans 13 amino acids. Trimming pared 6 bases from V and 1 base from J, leaving 9 bases between.

V and J are TRBV5-4 and TRBJ1-5; possibly TRBD1 for D (5 bases). Trimming shortened V by 4 bases and J by 1 base, and 9 bases separated the two germline ends. This CDR3 comprises 14 residues. Germline V gene sequence: CDR1 SGHNT, CDR2 YYREEE (reference sequence). In DNA form, the CDR3 reads TGTGCCAGCAGCAACCGGGACAGCAATCAGCCCCAGCATTTT. This codes for CASSNRDSNQPQHF.

The J gene is TRBJ1-6, the V gene TRBV30; D is unresolved. The CDR3 runs to 15 residues. The germline V gene has CDR1 GTSNPN and CDR2 SVGIG (reference sequence). The CDR3 DNA reads TGTGCACTGATCCGGGATTCCGCGTATAATTCACCCCTCCACTTT. Translation: CALIRDSAYNSPLHF.